A single TCR beta chain is shown here with its context. Its antigen target is currently unknown. Base qualities are missing; no much larger clone stands one base away. The immunoSEQ hsTCRB assay version 4 in survey mode was used to sequence TCRbeta repertoires from genomic DNA. Genomic DNA was diluted to approximately 9.4 ng/uL, and up to 1 ug per sample was used for TCRbeta sequencing. Per the source publication's procedure: ImmunoSeq Analyzer 3.0 was used for analysis of TCRbeta data, and diversity was computed on productive nucleotide rearrangements. Using the Immunarch R package, the improved Chao index served to estimate lower-bound TCR diversity and the Gini coefficient served to estimate clonality. When different nucleotide rearrangements encoded the same CDR3beta amino acid sequence, each rearrangement was treated as a distinct clonotype. Differential abundance analysis identified TCRbeta sequences significantly enriched in antigen-responding cells relative to anti-CD3/anti-CD28-activated cells. GLIPH2 grouped TCRs by predicted peptide-MHC specificity, both within each participant and across combined participant data sets. The immuneACCESS repertoire file appears here via TCRdb, limited to in-frame rearrangements. These files lack a portion of the clones; in checked studies, under half of the deficit traces to unresolved V genes, and the cause of the others is not known. That table is the source of V, J and clone size, and D and trimming were worked out from the DNA. For this sample there are approximately 44,000 clones; 80% to 90% appear just once. The top ten constitute over 0.9% of the sample.

The sample's treatment or condition label, decoded: suppressive antiretroviral therapy. Cells were stimulated with anti-CD3/anti-CD28 magnetic beads as a nonspecific positive control representing the CD4+ T cell repertoire. CD4+ T cells that responded were sorted based on upregulation of both CD40 ligand and CD69. Participants were HIV-1-infected adults who started suppressive ART during chronic infection. Participants had undetectable plasma HIV-1 RNA below 50 copies/mL for at least 4 years. To be included, participants needed a CD4+ T cell count above 400 cells/uL and a positive CMV serology. Before stimulation, PBMCs were isolated using density centrifugation and then depleted of CD8+ T cells. For less than 20 hours, the CD8-depleted PBMCs were stimulated with anti-CD28/CD49d costimulation, a CD40-blocking antibody, and enfuvirtide to prevent new infections. Sorting was done on either a Beckman Coulter MoFlo Legacy or an XDP sorter, and propidium iodide was used to exclude dead cells. Genomic DNA was extracted using the QIAamp DNA Mini Kit for samples with more than one million cells and using the Quick-DNA Microprep Kit for all other samples.

This record comes from a study of persistence of HIV-infected CD4 T cells (dated by TCRdb to 2018 to 2020). Study-level background: Suppressive ART had been received by participants for a median of roughly eight years. Peripheral blood samples of up to roughly 200 mL were collected at multiple time points, except for two participants, who underwent leukapheresis at a single time point. Anti-CD3/anti-CD28 stimulation activated a higher proportion of cells, with a lower memory fraction, than antigen stimulation. The study isolated CMV- and HIV-1 Gag-responding CD4+ T cells from ART-treated individuals to examine antigen-driven clonal expansion of HIV-1-infected cells. TCRbeta sequencing assessed the clonality of all cells in each sorted population, while proviral sequencing assessed the clonality of infected cells. In the cross-participant TCR cluster analysis, under ten participants were included for CMV and roughly 7 participants were included for Gag. What the research found in general, with its limitations: TCRbeta richness in CMV- and Gag-responding cells was significantly lower than in anti-CD3/anti-CD28-responding cells; CMV-responding cells had higher oligoclonality than CD3/CD28-stimulated and Gag-responding cells. Degenerate expanded CDR3beta sequences were enriched in antigen-responding cells, suggesting convergent selection of CD4+ responses to CMV and Gag. Within the same sorted populations, how oligoclonal the TCRs were correlated with how oligoclonal the proviruses were. Restriction of bulk TCR analyses to the rare CMV-responding cells that actually carried HIV-1 proviruses was not possible. Only a small number of individuals took part in the study, and only a limited range of antigens was tested.

Including cysteine and phenylalanine, the CDR3 has 12 amino acids. This entry keeps only the CDR3 DNA: 36 bases, framed from base 1. Reading the germline V gene gives CDR1 SNHLY and CDR2 FYNNEI. V is clipped by 6 bases and J by 8 bases, and the sequence between their germline boundaries is 13 bases long. The sample consisted of CD4+ T cells sorted from PBMCs after 18-hour stimulation, taken from a patient who received antiretroviral therapy. The cell subset or site label of this sample denotes: CD40L+CD69+ CD4 T cells responding to anti-CD3/anti-CD28 beads, representing the overall repertoire. This chain joins TRBV2 to TRBJ1-1, with no reliable assignment of the D segment. The source is an adult man with HIV who was CMV-seropositive. The CDR3 has the sequence CASSPGRREAFF. The DNA reads TGTGCCAGCAGCCCAGGCCGTCGGGAAGCTTTCTTT.